What follows is one T cell receptor (beta chain) and its context. Its antigen is as yet unknown. The sample comes from a study of CXCR3-negative and CXCR3-positive naive CD8 T cells. The study made its TRB cDNA libraries by 5' RACE, adding UMI labels. TCRdb re-called the 5' RACE reads; one entry per CDR3 protein, DNA not given. This sample's table reports about 62,000 distinct CDR3 sequences. Regarding the study as a whole: The study found comparably high diversity in both naive subsets and much lower diversity in memory CD8+ cells. Expression of CXCR3 was partially reduced after cryopreservation, and fresh PBMCs were used in most assays. Hydrophobicity of TRB CDR3s was greater in CXCR3-positive naive cells than in CXCR3-negative naive cells.

CD45RO-CCR7+CD27+CD95- cells counted as naive CD8+ T cells. The origin of this receptor is a human donor in good health. Some clones in this sample may be carry-over from other donors' samples. Sequenced: naive CXCR3- CD8+ T cells from blood. The subset was: CD45RO-CCR7+CD27+CD95- naive CD8+ T cells lacking CXCR3 (TNR3-).

CDR3 region: CSAPGIFGEQYF. V is TRBV29-1 and J is TRBJ2-7; as DNA is missing, the TRBD1 call by TCRdb cannot be tested. Germline-derived CDR1 and CDR2 are SQVTM and ANQGSEA. The CDR3 is 12 amino acids.